This T cell receptor beta chain emerged from a study of blood T cell repertoires in COVID-19 (dated by TCRdb to the early 2020s). Turning to the overall study: Samples covering the acute and convalescent phases of COVID-19 were provided by collaborators in the United States, Italy and Spain. The samples were drawn from the first 160 participants of the ongoing ImmuneRACE study and from more than 1,000 subjects provided by 6 global collaborators. The material from the prospective study consisted of cDNA or gDNA derived from T cells, B-cell-depleted T cells, or PBMCs. The sample metadata nearly always contained a de-identified subject ID, COVID-19 status, age in years and sex. A freely available public database, intended as a resource for researchers studying the immune response to SARS-CoV-2, is where the repertoires were released. Where available, HLA class I and class II types were taken from metadata supplied by the sample provider and were not determined by assay-based typing. Deeply sampled blood TCRbeta repertoires from subjects exposed to, actively infected with, or recovered from COVID-19 were included in the dataset.

Broad study findings and their caveats: How much clinical and demographic metadata was included differed by source and by participant, and the metadata was provided uncurated.

V loses 3 bases of germline sequence and J loses 9 bases, and the interval between the two ends is 20 bases. The CDR3, cysteine through phenylalanine, is 15 amino acids long. The retained sequence is limited to the CDR3, 45 bases, with the frame set at the first base. Based on the germline V gene, the CDR1 and CDR2 sequences are SGHVS and FNYEAQ. Enrolling through a virtual design, the prospective study's participants ranged in age from about 18 to 100 years and lived across 24 United States geographic areas. Cohort assignment in the prospective study relied on participant-reported clinical history from a screening survey and a study questionnaire. ImmuneRACE Cohort 3 recovered participants were defined by two consecutive negative NP/OP PCR tests, healthcare professional clearance, or symptom resolution. Mobile phlebotomists in the prospective study collected whole blood, serum and a nasopharyngeal or oropharyngeal swab from every participant. Participants in the prospective study had the option to provide additional blood draws and questionnaires over a roughly 2-month period. Before DNA extraction, prospective study blood samples were shipped either frozen or at room temperature.

TCRbeta CDR3 regions were amplified from genomic DNA using the immunoSEQ Assay, a bias-controlled multiplex PCR. In the authors' own workflow: Within the assay, amplification of reference gene primers was used to estimate how many nucleated cells each sample contained. To quantify the absolute abundance of each unique TCRbeta CDR3 rearrangement, sequence reads were collapsed and filtered. For each sample, productive Simpson clonality was calculated by taking the square root of Simpson's diversity index across productive rearrangements. The source is immuneACCESS, and TCRdb retained only in-frame sequences with V and J called. Part of the clones is not carried over; for the studies checked, unresolved V genes explain less than half of this, and the remainder is unexplained. D and trimming come from the DNA, and the V and J calls and clone size come from that table. The sample contains over 200,000 clones, around 90% of them found a single time. Clones ranked in the top ten supply about 1.3% of the sample.

Points on this clone: The antigen it recognizes is unknown. No much larger clone exists at a distance of one base, and base qualities are not known.

This clonotype was obtained from a man younger than 40 who had recovered from COVID-19. The sample was PBMCs or T cells enriched from blood (not recorded which). The chain is made from TRBV7-6 and TRBJ2-5, with TRBD2 as a weak D call on 6 bases. The CDR3: CASSLTPTKRGAQYF. The sequence in DNA is TGTGCCAGCAGCTTGACACCTACAAAGCGCGGGGCCCAGTACTTC.